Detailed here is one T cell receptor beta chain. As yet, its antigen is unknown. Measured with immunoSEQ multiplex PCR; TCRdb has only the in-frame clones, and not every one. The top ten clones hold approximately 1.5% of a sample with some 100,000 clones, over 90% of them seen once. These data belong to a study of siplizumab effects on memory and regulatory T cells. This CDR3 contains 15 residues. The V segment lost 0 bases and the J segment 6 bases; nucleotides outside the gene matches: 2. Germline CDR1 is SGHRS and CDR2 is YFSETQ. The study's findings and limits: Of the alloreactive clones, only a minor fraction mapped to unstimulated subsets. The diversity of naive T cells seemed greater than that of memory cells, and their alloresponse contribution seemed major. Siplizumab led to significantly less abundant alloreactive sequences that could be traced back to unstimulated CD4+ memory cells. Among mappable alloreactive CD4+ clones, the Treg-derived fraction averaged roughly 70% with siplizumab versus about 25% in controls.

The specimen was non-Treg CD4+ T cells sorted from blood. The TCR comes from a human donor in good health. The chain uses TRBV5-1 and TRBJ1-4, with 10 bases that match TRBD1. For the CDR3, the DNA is TGCGCCAGCAGCTTGGAGGGGACAGGGGATGAAAAACTGTTTTTT. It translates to CASSLEGTGDEKLFF.